This record concerns one T cell receptor beta chain sequence. These data come from a study of blood T cell repertoires in COVID-19. Study information: Samples representing acute and convalescent COVID-19 were sourced from the United States, Italy and Spain.

Germline V gene data show CDR1 as SGHTA and CDR2 as FQGNSA. The CDR3 is 17 residues long. V was clipped by 3 bases and J by 0 bases, with 17 bases between them. Per the study methods: Amplifying reference gene primers gave estimates of nucleated cell counts. TCRdb's table, derived via immunoSEQ multiplex PCR, lists solely in-frame clones and lacks some. V, J and clone size were drawn from that table, and D and trimming were deduced from the DNA. The table has roughly 250,000 clones, around four fifths seen once. The sequence derives from a man aged 35 to 55 with active or convalescent COVID-19. This chain uses TRBV7-2 with TRBJ1-2; a possible D gene is TRBD1 (6 bases). Sequencing was performed on peripheral blood. The CDR3 sequence is CASSLGAIHLANYGYTF. The CDR3 DNA follows: TGTGCCAGCAGCTTGGGGGCTATCCATCTAGCTAACTATGGCTACACCTTC.